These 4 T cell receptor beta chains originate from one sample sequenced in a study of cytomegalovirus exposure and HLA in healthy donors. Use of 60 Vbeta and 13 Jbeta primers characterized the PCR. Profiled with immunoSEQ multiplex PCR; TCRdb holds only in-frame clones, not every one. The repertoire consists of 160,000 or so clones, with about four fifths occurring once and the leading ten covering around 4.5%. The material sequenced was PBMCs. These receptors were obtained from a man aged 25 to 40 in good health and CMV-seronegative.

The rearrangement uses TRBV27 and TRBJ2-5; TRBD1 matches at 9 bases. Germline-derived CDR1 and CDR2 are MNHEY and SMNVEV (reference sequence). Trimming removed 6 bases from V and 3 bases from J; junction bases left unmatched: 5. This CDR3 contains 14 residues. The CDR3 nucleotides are TGTGCCAGCAGCGGGCGGACAGGGGAAGAGACCCAGTACTTC. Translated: CASSGRTGEETQYF.

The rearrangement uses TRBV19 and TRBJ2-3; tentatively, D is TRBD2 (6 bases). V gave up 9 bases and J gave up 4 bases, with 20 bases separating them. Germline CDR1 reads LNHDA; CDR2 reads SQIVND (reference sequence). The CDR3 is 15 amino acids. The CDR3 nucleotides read TGTGCCAGCACCCCCCGGCAGGGCGGGGCAGATACGCAGTATTTT. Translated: CASTPRQGGADTQYF.

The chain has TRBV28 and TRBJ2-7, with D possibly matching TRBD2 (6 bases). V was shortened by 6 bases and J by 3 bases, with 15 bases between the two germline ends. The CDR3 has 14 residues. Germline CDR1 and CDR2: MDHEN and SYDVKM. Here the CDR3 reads CASRSPGAGYEQYF. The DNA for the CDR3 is TGTGCCAGCAGATCCCCGGGAGCAGGCTACGAGCAGTACTTC.

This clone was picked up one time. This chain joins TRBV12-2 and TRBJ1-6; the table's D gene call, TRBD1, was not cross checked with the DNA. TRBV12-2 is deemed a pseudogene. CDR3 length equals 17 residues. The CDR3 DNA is TGTGCAAGTCGCTTGTCGGGACAGGGTAGTCAGAATTCACCCCTCCACTTT. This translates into CASRLSGQGSQNSPLHF.